These 31 T cell receptor beta chains share one sample of origin, sequenced in a study of Graves' ophthalmopathy and Graves' hyperthyroidism. Researchers took RNA transcripts and amplified TCR beta CDR3 regions from them. The library came from an HTBI-primed first-round RT-PCR and a second-round multiplex PCR. TCRdb ran MiXCR on the multiplex PCR reads and lists one entry per CDR3 protein. The sample lists over a million distinct CDR3 sequences, about 38% occurring once. Specimen: peripheral blood or thyroid tissue (not recorded which). The receptors were sampled from an adult man with Graves' hyperthyroidism.

The chain links TRBV6-6 to TRBJ1-3; 10 bases are a match to TRBD1. The junction had 8 bases not matched to a gene; V was cut back by 0 bases and J by 0 bases. Germline loops: CDR1 MNHNY, CDR2 SVGAGI (reference sequence). CDR3 length equals 19 residues. CDR3: CASSYSGTGEWISGNTIYF. In DNA, the CDR3 is TGTGCCAGCAGTTACTCCGGGACAGGGGAGTGGATCTCTGGAAACACCATATATTTT.

This clonotype has just a few counts. V gene TRBV12-3 or TRBV12-4 combines with J gene TRBJ1-1, with D perhaps matching TRBD1 (6 bases). V shed 3 bases and J shed 5 bases, with 22 bases lying between them. The CDR3 length is 17 residues. CDR3 loop: CASSFRFLGGGETEAFF. The DNA for the CDR3 is TGTGCCAGCAGTTTCCGCTTTTTAGGAGGGGGGGAAACTGAAGCTTTCTTT.

In its sample, this clonotype was seen a few times. The chain couples TRBV13 to TRBJ1-4, with D uncertain. Germline loops: CDR1 PRHDT, CDR2 FYEKMQ (reference sequence). V was trimmed by 4 bases and J by 10 bases, leaving 22 bases between them. The CDR3 runs 16 residues. The CDR3 protein is CASSSTPTGQTGKLFF. CDR3 nucleotide sequence: TGTGCCAGCAGCTCGACGCCGACGGGTCAGACTGGAAAACTGTTTTTT.

The V and J genes are TRBV2 and TRBJ2-5; weak D call: TRBD1 (5 bases). CDR1 is SNHLY and CDR2 is FYNNEI in the germline V gene. The germline V and J ends were trimmed by 4 bases and 1 base, with 16 bases remaining between them. There are 16 residues in the CDR3. In nucleotides, the CDR3 is TGTGCCAGCAGTGCTAGAGATCAGGGCAGCCAAGAGACCCAGTACTTC. It is translated as CASSARDQGSQETQYF.

The sample holds one count of this clonotype. The chain carries TRBV20-1 and TRBJ2-3; D is uncertain. This CDR3 region has 11 residues. Trimming stripped 3 bases from V and 6 bases from J, with 7 bases between. From germline, CDR1 is DFQATT and CDR2 SNEGSKA (reference sequence). The CDR3 coding sequence is TGCAGTGCTAGCCCGTTTGATACGCAGTATTTT. It specifies CSASPFDTQYF.

V gene TRBV11-2 combines with J gene TRBJ2-5, with 14 bases that match TRBD2. There are 15 residues in the CDR3. In germline, CDR1 is SGHAT, CDR2 FQNNGV. V was clipped by 5 bases and J by 11 bases; unmatched bases: 10. The CDR3 DNA follows: TGTGCCAGCAGCCGACTAGCGGGGGGGTCAGATACGCAGTACTTC. Encoded protein: CASSRLAGGSDTQYF. Drawing the rest from reference TRBV11-2 and TRBJ2-5, the complete variable domain is EAGVAQSPRYKIIEKRQSVAFWCNPISGHATLYWYQQILGQGPKLLIQFQNNGVVDDSQLPKDRFSAERLKGVDSTLKIQPAKLEDSAVYLCASSRLAGGSDTQYFGPGTRLLVL.

Ten or more counts support this clonotype. V is TRBV15 and J is TRBJ1-2, with TRBD1 as a possible D gene (6 bases). From germline, CDR1 is LNHNV and CDR2 YYDKDF (reference sequence). Trimming removed 0 bases from V and 1 base from J, with 15 bases in between. This CDR3 region has 17 residues. CDR3 sequence (DNA): TGTGCCACCAGCAGAGAAGTGGGACAAAACTTTAACTATGGCTACACCTTC. This encodes CATSREVGQNFNYGYTF.

J is TRBJ2-7 and V is TRBV25-1, with 8 bases that match TRBD2. The V segment lost 6 bases and the J segment 5 bases; nucleotides outside the gene matches: 6. The CDR3 length is 13 residues. Germline-derived CDR1 and CDR2 are MGHDK and SYGVNS. CDR3 sequence reads: CASSGGLADEQYF. CDR3 nucleotides: TGTGCCAGCAGCGGCGGACTAGCTGACGAGCAGTACTTC.

V gene TRBV5-6 combines with J gene TRBJ2-7, with 12 nucleotides matching TRBD2. V lost 3 bases and J lost 5; bases outside the gene matches: 6. CDR3 length: 15 residues. Germline V CDR1 and CDR2: SGHDT, YYEEEE. The CDR3 spells CASSSLAGGENEQYF. The CDR3 coding sequence is TGTGCCAGCAGCTCCCTAGCGGGAGGGGAGAACGAGCAGTACTTC.

This clonotype was recorded many times. This sequence joins TRBV7-3 and TRBJ1-3, with a possible D match to TRBD1 (5 bases). Per the germline V gene, CDR1 is SGHTA and CDR2 is FQGTGA. The V and J ends lost 2 bases and 6 bases respectively, with 14 bases between them. The CDR3 has 15 residues. The CDR3, as DNA: TGTGCCAGCAGCTTATACGGGGGTTCGGAAAACACCATATATTTT. Translating gives CASSLYGGSENTIYF. The full variable domain, its missing parts supplied by reference TRBV7-3 and TRBJ1-3, is GAGVSQTPSNKVTEKGKYVELRCDPISGHTALYWYRQSLGQGPEFLIYFQGTGAADDSGLPNDRFFAVRPEGSVSTLKIQRTERGDSAVYLCASSLYGGSENTIYFGEGSWLTVV.

The J gene is TRBJ1-5, the V gene TRBV10-1; D ambiguous. CDR3 length equals 14 residues. V gave up 7 bases and J gave up 5 bases, with 15 bases separating them. From germline, CDR1 is WNHNN and CDR2 SYGVQD (reference sequence). The chain's CDR3 is CASTEHQDYQPQHF. The CDR3 DNA follows: TGCGCCAGCACCGAGCACCAGGATTATCAGCCCCAGCATTTT.

This CDR3 is CTVSGSGGGYTF. The CDR3 region has the DNA TGCACCGTCTCAGGCTCCGGGGGTGGCTACACCTTC. This chain joins TRBV29-1 and TRBJ1-2, with D maybe TRBD1 (5 bases). CDR1 and CDR2 from the germline V gene are SQVTM and ANQGSEA. The CDR3 is made up of 12 amino acids.

This clonotype appeared many times. V gene TRBV5-6 combines with J gene TRBJ2-7, with D possibly being TRBD2 (5 bases). The V gene's germline CDR1 is SGHDT and CDR2 YYEEEE. CDR3 size: 12 residues. V was cut by 3 bases and J by 6 bases, with 10 bases left in between. The CDR3 spells CASSSLEGEQYF. CDR3 nucleotide sequence: TGTGCCAGCAGCTCCCTCGAGGGCGAGCAGTACTTC.

This clonotype occurred many times. CDR3 DNA sequence: TGTGCCAGCAGGGGATGGTGGTCTTACGAGCAGTACTTC. This gives the protein CASRGWWSYEQYF. The V call is TRBV7-9, the J call TRBJ2-7; no clear D. This CDR3 region has 13 residues. V was clipped by 6 bases and J by 4 bases, with 13 bases between them. Per the germline V gene, CDR1 is SEHNR and CDR2 is FQNEAQ (reference sequence). Combining the CDR3 with reference TRBV7-9 and TRBJ2-7 gives the whole variable domain DTGVSQNPRHKITKRGQNVTFRCDPISEHNRLYWYRQTLGQGPEFLTYFQNEAQLEKSRLLSDRFSAERPKGSFSTLEIQRTEQGDSAMYLCASRGWWSYEQYFGPGTRLTVT.

This chain links TRBV27 with TRBJ2-7; TRBD1 aligns across 8 bases. This CDR3 is built from 15 residues. The V segment lost 5 bases and the J segment 2 bases; nucleotides outside the gene matches: 8. Germline V gene sequence: CDR1 MNHEY, CDR2 SMNVEV (reference sequence). CDR3 in DNA: TGTGCCAGCAGTCTACCGGGACAGGCGGCCTACGAGCAGTACTTC. Amino acid sequence: CASSLPGQAAYEQYF.

This clonotype was seen at least ten times. The rearrangement links TRBV7-8 to TRBJ2-7, with a possible D match to TRBD1 (5 bases). Germline CDR1 reads SGHVS; CDR2 reads FQNEAQ. V was clipped by 3 bases and J by 2 bases, with 8 bases between them. The CDR3 has 13 residues. The CDR3 bases are TGTGCCAGCAGCTTTACAGGAACCTACGAGCAGTACTTC. Protein sequence: CASSFTGTYEQYF. The entire variable domain, with the rest obtained from reference TRBV7-8 and TRBJ2-7, is as follows: GAGVSQSPRYKVAKRGQDVALRCDPISGHVSLFWYQQALGQGPEFLTYFQNEAQLDKSGLPSDRFFAERPEGSVSTLKIQRTQQEDSAVYLCASSFTGTYEQYFGPGTRLTVT.

Regarding this clonotype: The junction departs from the called germline gene at one end, perhaps through a read error. The chain carries TRBV4-1 and TRBJ2-7; unclear D gene. The CDR3 runs 15 residues. Germline V gene sequence: CDR1 MGHRA, CDR2 YSYEKL. The CDR3 is CASSQDSDSHYEQYF. The CDR3 nucleotides are TGTGCCAGCAGCCAAGATTCCGACTCACACTACGAGCAGTACTTC.

This clonotype appeared many times. The V call is TRBV5-4, the J call TRBJ1-6; no clear D gene. Germline V lookup: CDR1 SGHNT, CDR2 YYREEE (reference sequence). Trimming left V 0 bases short and J 7 bases short, with 11 bases between. The CDR3 totals 15 residues. Here the CDR3 reads CASSLEIGSNSPLHF. The CDR3 nucleotides are TGTGCCAGCAGCTTGGAAATAGGCTCGAATTCACCCCTCCACTTT.

This clonotype was seen a single time. V usage is TRBV10-3 and J usage is TRBJ2-7; 8 bases align to TRBD1. The CDR3 runs to 16 residues. Trimming took 3 bases from V and 7 from J; bases not matched to a gene: 14. CDR1 and CDR2 (germline): ENHRY, SYGVKD. CDR3 coding DNA: TGTGCCATCAGTGACTTTCGGACAGGGAGCACCGGGGAGCAGTACTTC. It translates to CAISDFRTGSTGEQYF.

This clonotype has ten or more counts. One end of the junction does not line up with germline, which may come from a read error. The chain joins TRBV25-1 to TRBJ2-5; D is unclear. The CDR3 extends over 12 amino acids. The germline CDR1 and CDR2 sequences are MGHDK and SYGVNS. Written as DNA, the CDR3 is TGTGCCAGCAGTGAAAGACCGGAGAGCCAGTACTTC. As protein: CASSERPESQYF.

CDR3 protein: CSVEDRVLGQDSGNTIYF. The CDR3 DNA sequence: TGCAGCGTTGAAGATCGGGTGCTCGGACAGGACTCTGGAAACACCATATATTTT. The chain combines TRBV29-1 with TRBJ1-3, with 7 positions matching TRBD1. Germline V gene lookup returns CDR1 SQVTM and CDR2 ANQGSEA. The CDR3 runs 18 residues. J was trimmed by 0 bases and V by 0 bases; bases with no gene match: 11.

This clonotype has at least ten counts. The gene calls are TRBV5-1 and TRBJ2-2, with unresolved D. Germline-derived CDR1 and CDR2 are SGHRS and YFSETQ. The V end was cut by 0 bases, the J end by 5 bases, with 11 bases between. The CDR3 loop spans 15 amino acids. The CDR3 bases are TGCGCCAGCAGCTTGGGACACGCCCGGACCGGGGAGCTGTTTTTT. This encodes CASSLGHARTGELFF.

With respect to this clonotype: Germline is not matched at one junction end, which may reflect a read error. The J gene is TRBJ2-7, the V gene TRBV20-1, with 8 bases matching TRBD2. The CDR3 is 16 amino acids. CDR1 and CDR2 from the germline V gene are DFQATT and SNEGSKA (reference sequence). CDR3 in DNA: TGCAGTGCAAGAGACGCGGCGGGGGGCTTGACCTACGAGCAGTACTTC. It is translated as CSARDAAGGLTYEQYF.

The gene calls are TRBV11-2 and TRBJ1-6, with 11 bases fitting TRBD1. Germline V gene data show CDR1 as SGHAT and CDR2 as FQNNGV. V trimming: 6 bases; J trimming: 5 bases; junction bases outside the gene matches: 12. This CDR3 spans 18 amino acids. The CDR3 region is CASSSRTGGRGHNSPLHF. DNA of the CDR3: TGTGCCAGCAGTTCCCGGACAGGGGGCCGTGGTCATAATTCACCCCTCCACTTT. Full variable domain (missing parts from reference TRBV11-2 and TRBJ1-6): EAGVAQSPRYKIIEKRQSVAFWCNPISGHATLYWYQQILGQGPKLLIQFQNNGVVDDSQLPKDRFSAERLKGVDSTLKIQPAKLEDSAVYLCASSSRTGGRGHNSPLHFGNGTRLTVT.

V usage is TRBV29-1 and J usage is TRBJ1-2; 8 bases agree with TRBD1. The germline gives CDR1 SQVTM, CDR2 ANQGSEA. V trimming: 8 bases; J trimming: 10 bases; junction bases outside the gene matches: 9. The length of the CDR3 is 11 residues. CDR3 sequence reads: CSLAGGYDYTF. CDR3 sequence (DNA): TGCAGCTTGGCAGGGGGCTACGACTACACCTTC.

This clonotype was counted at least ten times. This chain uses TRBV6-5 with TRBJ2-7; perhaps TRBD2 as D (5 bases). This CDR3 is 13 amino acids long. Deletions cut 2 bases from V and 5 bases from J, with 10 bases between. Germline CDR1 MNHEY, CDR2 SVGAGI. In DNA, the CDR3 is TGTGCCAGCAGTTACACGGGGATCGACGAGCAGTACTTC. Translating it yields CASSYTGIDEQYF.

About this clonotype itself: One junction end disagrees with the germline gene, perhaps due to a read error. The chain employs TRBV5-1 and TRBJ2-5; 9 bases are shared with TRBD2. Germline CDR1 and CDR2: SGHRS and YFSETQ. The CDR3 extends over 16 amino acids. CDR3 protein: CANSSGTSCDLETQYF. The CDR3 nucleotides are TGCGCCAACAGCTCCGGGACTAGCTGTGATTTGGAGACCCAGTACTTC. The full variable domain, with the rest looked up from reference TRBV5-1 and TRBJ2-5, is KAGVTQTPRYLIKTRGQQVTLSCSPISGHRSVSWYQQTPGQGLQFLFEYFSETQRNKGNFPGRFSGRQFSNSRSEMNVSTLELGDSALYLCANSSGTSCDLETQYFGPGTRLLVL.

In this sample, this clonotype turned up a few times. The genes are TRBV12-3 or TRBV12-4 and TRBJ2-2; D may be TRBD1 (6 bases). V dropped 6 bases and J dropped 7 bases, with 18 bases sitting between them. The CDR3 spans 15 residues. Here the CDR3 reads CASSQPTGSFGELFF. The CDR3 DNA reads TGTGCCAGCAGCCAGCCAACAGGGTCCTTCGGGGAGCTGTTTTTT.

The V call is TRBV7-2, the J call TRBJ2-6, with TRBD1 identical over 8 bases. Germline lookup yields CDR1 SGHTA and CDR2 FQGNSA. The CDR3 covers 18 residues. Trimming took 8 bases from V and 1 from J; bases not matched to a gene: 13. Written as DNA, the CDR3 is TGTGCCAGCCGTTCCGGGACAGGAACAAATTCTGGGGCCAACGTCCTGACTTTC. Its translation: CASRSGTGTNSGANVLTF.

This clonotype showed up many times. The chain uses TRBV24-1 and TRBJ2-5, with 9 bases lining up with TRBD2. The length of the CDR3 is 16 residues. With 1 base clipped from V and 4 bases from J, the junction kept 6 bases outside the gene matches. The germline gives CDR1 KGHDR, CDR2 SFDVKD. Here the CDR3 DNA reads TGTGCCACCAGTGATTTTTACGGCGGGGGGGGAGAGACCCAGTACTTC. Its protein is CATSDFYGGGGETQYF.

The V and J genes are TRBV5-1 and TRBJ1-4; weak D call: TRBD1 (6 bases). With 3 bases removed from V and 10 bases from J, the gap between germline ends came to 22 bases. The germline V gene has CDR1 SGHRS and CDR2 YFSETQ. The CDR3 is 16 residues long. CDR3 protein: CASSSQGTSGSGKLFF. CDR3 sequence (DNA): TGCGCCAGCAGCTCCCAGGGGACTAGCGGGAGTGGAAAACTGTTTTTT.